The sequence of this T cell receptor (beta chain) was determined in a study of blood T cell repertoires in COVID-19. The CDR3 has 15 amino acids. After removal of 2 bases from V and 5 bases from J, the junction contained 3 bases not matched to a gene. The V gene's germline CDR1 is SGHAT and CDR2 FQNNGV. Libraries were prepared by immunoSEQ multiplex PCR; TCRdb keeps only in-frame clonotypes and omits some of them. The sample carries about 380,000 clones, roughly 86% recorded once. Participants were aged about 18 to 95 years, lived in 24 US areas, and enrolled virtually. The TCR sequence derives from a young man who had recovered from COVID-19. This chain uses TRBV11-2 with TRBJ1-6; 7 bases are a match to TRBD1. The specimen was PBMCs or T cells enriched from blood (not recorded which). The CDR3 sequence: CASSLQGVDNSPLHF. In DNA, the CDR3 is TGTGCCAGCAGCTTACAGGGGGTGGATAATTCACCCCTCCACTTT.